This T cell receptor beta chain was documented in a study of human T cells and chemical hapten exposure. This CDR3 is built from 12 residues. The V end lost 3 bases, the J end lost 5 bases, and 8 bases lay between the germline ends. There are many counts of this clonotype. TCRdb re-derived calls from the RACE reads in MiXCR, one entry per CDR3 protein. This repertoire shows roughly 100,000 distinct CDR3 sequences, 8.5% to 9% found once; its top ten account for 2.9%. Documented time point: healthy volunteer bleed at 2 weeks. Total RNA was isolated from whole blood that had not been fractionated. J is TRBJ2-7 and V is TRBV12-3 or TRBV12-4; D is undetermined. This TCR was sampled from a female donor in good health. Some clones in this sample may be carry-over from other donors' samples. The sequencing input was whole blood. The chain's CDR3 is CASSLGSHEQYF. The CDR3 DNA reads as TGTGCCAGCAGTTTGGGCAGCCACGAGCAGTACTTC.